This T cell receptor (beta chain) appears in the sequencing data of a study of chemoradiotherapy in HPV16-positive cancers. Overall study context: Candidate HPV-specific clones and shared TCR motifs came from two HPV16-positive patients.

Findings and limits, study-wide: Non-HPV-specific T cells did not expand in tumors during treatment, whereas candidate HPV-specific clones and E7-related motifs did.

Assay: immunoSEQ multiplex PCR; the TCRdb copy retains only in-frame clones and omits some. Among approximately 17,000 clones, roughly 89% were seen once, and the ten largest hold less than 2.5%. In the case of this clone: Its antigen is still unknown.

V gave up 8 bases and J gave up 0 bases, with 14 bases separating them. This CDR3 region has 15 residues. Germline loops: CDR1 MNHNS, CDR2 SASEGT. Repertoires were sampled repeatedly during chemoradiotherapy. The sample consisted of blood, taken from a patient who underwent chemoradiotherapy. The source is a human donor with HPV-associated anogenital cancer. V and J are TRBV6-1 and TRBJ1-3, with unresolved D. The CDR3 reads CASRTTYRSGNTIYF. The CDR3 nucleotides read TGTGCCAGCCGAACCACATACCGCTCTGGAAACACCATATATTTT.